This T cell receptor beta chain was captured in a study of shared clonotypes between healthy human individuals. Across the study: The people who gave samples were a couple of women and a few men aged 18 to 49. Study-wide results and limits: Incomplete sequencing of sorted subsets was indicated by rarefaction despite large depth. Clonotype sharing across a handful of donors was observed for roughly 5% of naive CD4 clonotypes.

A deep-level run was used for the assay. TCRdb's copy holds only in-frame clones and misses some; the assay was immunoSEQ multiplex PCR. The sample holds some 2 million clones, 85% to 95% seen once. The CDR3 runs to 16 residues. Germline V lookup: CDR1 MNHEY, CDR2 SVGAGI. Trimming left V 0 bases short and J 3 bases short, with 15 bases between. Comment on this clone: The target antigen is unknown.

CD8 cells regarded as naive lacked CD45RO, were positively chosen for CCR7, and omitted terminally differentiated effector memory CD45RA+ cells. The sequencing input was naive CD8+ T cells sorted from blood. The clonotype comes from a man younger than 35 in good health. J is TRBJ2-7 and V is TRBV6-5; TRBD2 might be the D (6 bases). The CDR3 DNA follows: TGTGCCAGCAGTTACTCGGTGGGGGAGGACTACTACGAGCAGTACTTC. Translating it yields CASSYSVGEDYYEQYF.